This passage covers 2 T cell receptor beta chains from one sample sequenced in a study of T cell changes during pregnancy in multiple sclerosis. Assay: immunoSEQ multiplex PCR; the TCRdb copy retains only in-frame clones and omits some. The repertoire has 20,000 to 25,000 clones, 80% to 95% of them found once; the top ten carry 0.5% to 0.8%. Sequences were derived from CD4+ T cells from peripheral blood mononuclear cells, sampled after pregnancy. The receptors derive from a female donor in good health, enrolled as a control in a pregnancy study.

This chain's CDR3 is CASSQGNRQENEQYF. The CDR3 coding sequence is TGTGCCAGCAGCCAAGGGAACAGGCAGGAGAACGAGCAGTACTTC. The chain employs TRBV14 and TRBJ2-7, with D tentatively TRBD1 (5 bases). The CDR3 length is 15 residues. Per germline, CDR1 SGHDN and CDR2 FVKESK. The V end was cut by 1 base, the J end by 5 bases, with 15 bases between. The variable domain in full, with the rest retrieved from reference TRBV14 and TRBJ2-7, is EAGVTQFPSHSVIEKGQTVTLRCDPISGHDNLYWYRRVMGKEIKFLLHFVKESKQDESGMPNNRFLAERTGGTYSTLKVQPAELEDSGVYFCASSQGNRQENEQYFGPGTRLTVT.

V and J are TRBV10-1 and TRBJ2-7, with TRBD1 as a possible D gene (6 bases). The CDR3 is made up of 18 amino acids. V shed 0 bases and J shed 6 bases, with 24 bases lying between them. CDR1 is WNHNN, CDR2 SYGVQD, per germline (reference sequence). For the CDR3, the DNA is TGCGCCAGCAGTGAGTCATATGTCGTCAGGGGCTTTGAGGGCGAGCAGTACTTC. Translation gives CASSESYVVRGFEGEQYF.